This is a list of T cell receptor beta chains from one sample in a study of blood T cell repertoires in COVID-19. Sequencing was performed with immunoSEQ multiplex PCR; in TCRdb, only in-frame clones are kept and a portion is missing. The sample carries some 200,000 clones, about 80% recorded once. Input material: peripheral blood. The receptors originated from a woman in her twenties or thirties who had recovered from COVID-19. Both conserved end residues are part of each CDR3. A D gene is named only where the DNA matches it firmly. Clone size is shown for a subset of rows, as once, few, many or a class of expanded clone.

abundance,v_gene,j_gene,d_gene,CDR3nt,CDR3aa
.,TRBV19,TRBJ1-2,TRBD1,TGTGCCAGTAGTTACAGGGGAAGCTATGGCTACACCTTC,CASSYRGSYGYTF
.,TRBV30,TRBJ1-1,.,TGTGCCTGGCAACTGTTACCGTATACTGAAGCTTTCTTT,CAWQLLPYTEAFF
.,TRBV30,TRBJ2-4,TRBD1,TGTGCCTGTATTTTCAGGGGGCGAGTCATTCAGTACTTC,CACIFRGRVIQYF
few,TRBV2,TRBJ2-6,TRBD2,TGTGCCAGCAGAGGACTAGCGGGACGCGCTGGGGCCAACGTCCTGACTTTC,CASRGLAGRAGANVLTF
.,TRBV9,TRBJ2-6,TRBD1,TGTGCCAGCAGCGGGGGACAGGGACGCTCCGCTGGGGCCAACGTCCTGACTTTC,CASSGGQGRSAGANVLTF
.,TRBV19,TRBJ2-1,TRBD2,TGTGCCAGTAGTATAGATCTTGGCGGGAGCTACAATGAGCAGTTCTTC,CASSIDLGGSYNEQFF
.,TRBV5-6,TRBJ2-7,.,TGTGCCAGCAGTACCTACAGGAGCCCCTACGAGCAGTACTTC,CASSTYRSPYEQYF
.,TRBV7-2,TRBJ2-7,.,TGTGCCAGCAGCTTATCAGGAGGGTCCTACGAGCAGTACTTC,CASSLSGGSYEQYF
.,TRBV5-5,TRBJ1-1,.,TGTGCCAGCAGCTTCCAGGTGAACACTGAAGCTTTCTTT,CASSFQVNTEAFF
.,TRBV7-9,TRBJ2-2,.,TGTGCCAGCAGCTTAGGGGGAGAGAACACCGGGGAGCTGTTTTTT,CASSLGGENTGELFF
.,TRBV5-4,TRBJ2-3,TRBD2,TGTGCCAGCAGCACTCCGACTAGCGGGAACACAGATACGCAGTATTTT,CASSTPTSGNTDTQYF
once,TRBV7-9,TRBJ2-7,TRBD2,TGTGCCAGCAGTAGACTAGCGGGAGGGTCCCAAGAGCAGTACTTC,CASSRLAGGSQEQYF
.,TRBV9,TRBJ2-3,TRBD2,TGTGCCAGCAGCTCTCGGACTAGCGAGATCACAGATACGCAGTATTTT,CASSSRTSEITDTQYF
.,TRBV28,TRBJ2-3,TRBD2,TGTGCCAGCCGATTCGGACTAGCGGGATTGGATACGCAGTATTTT,CASRFGLAGLDTQYF
.,TRBV2,TRBJ1-1,TRBD1,TGTGCCAGCAGTGGACAGGGGGCGACGAACACTGAAGCTTTCTTT,CASSGQGATNTEAFF
few,TRBV4-1,TRBJ2-1,.,TGCGCCAGCAGCCTGACGTCGGCAGGATCCTACAATGAGCAGTTCTTC,CASSLTSAGSYNEQFF
few,TRBV28,TRBJ1-4,.,TGTGCCAGCAGCTCCCTGGGGGCAGGACCTAATGAAAAACTGTTTTTT,CASSSLGAGPNEKLFF
.,TRBV10-1,TRBJ2-1,TRBD1,TGCGCCAGCAGTGACGACAGGGTACCCTACAATGAGCAGTTCTTC,CASSDDRVPYNEQFF
.,TRBV19,TRBJ1-5,.,TGTGCCAGTACCCTGGTCGGGGGAAGCAATCAGCCCCAGCATTTT,CASTLVGGSNQPQHF
.,TRBV5-4,TRBJ2-5,.,TGTGCCAGCAGCTTGGTGGGGACAAGGATTTTCGAGACCCAGTACTTC,CASSLVGTRIFETQYF